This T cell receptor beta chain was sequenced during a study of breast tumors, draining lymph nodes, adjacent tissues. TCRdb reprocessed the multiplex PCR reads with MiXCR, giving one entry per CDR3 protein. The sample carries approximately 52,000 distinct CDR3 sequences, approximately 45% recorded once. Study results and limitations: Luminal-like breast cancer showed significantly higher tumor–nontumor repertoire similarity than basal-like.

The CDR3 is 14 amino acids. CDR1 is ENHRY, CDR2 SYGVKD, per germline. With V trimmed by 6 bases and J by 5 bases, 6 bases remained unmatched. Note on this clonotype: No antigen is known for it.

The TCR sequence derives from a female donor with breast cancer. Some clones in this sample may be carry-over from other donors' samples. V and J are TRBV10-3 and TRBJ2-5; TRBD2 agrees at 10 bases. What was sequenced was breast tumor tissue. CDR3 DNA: TGTGCCATCAGACCGGGACTAGCGCCGGAGACCCAGTACTTC. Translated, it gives CAIRPGLAPETQYF.